One and the same sample provided the 4 T cell receptor beta chains below, sequenced in a study of Ad26.COV2.S vaccination and SARS-CoV-2 variants. Assay used: immunoSEQ multiplex PCR; TCRdb lists only in-frame clones, some missing. The sample gives about 350,000 clones, about 89% of which show up once; 5% is in the top ten. Treatment noted: some 20 received Ad26.COV2.S at low or high dose, single or two shots; several received placebo; per-sample allocation not given. Samples came from day 63 after the first vaccine or placebo injection. The material was peripheral blood, obtained in a trial of Ad26.COV2.S vaccine versus placebo. These receptors originate from a person between 18 and 59 years old who received the Ad26.COV2.S COVID-19 vaccine or a placebo.

The chain employs TRBV6-2 or TRBV6-3 and TRBJ1-1; no definite D call. Germline loops: CDR1 MNHEY, CDR2 SVGEGT. Trimming removed 2 bases at V and 1 base at J, with 8 bases between. CDR3 length equals 14 residues. CDR3 sequence reads: CASSYRLGNTEAFF. DNA for the CDR3: TGTGCCAGCAGTTACAGGCTAGGGAACACTGAAGCTTTCTTT.

V gene TRBV5-1 combines with J gene TRBJ2-1; D is unclear. V was pared by 0 bases and J by 5 bases, with 9 bases between. This CDR3 is 14 amino acids long. CDR1 and CDR2 from the germline V gene are SGHRS and YFSETQ. DNA of the CDR3: TGCGCCAGCAGCTTGGAGTCCAGGAACAATGAGCAGTTCTTC. Protein product: CASSLESRNNEQFF.

The chain recombines TRBV5-1 with TRBJ1-2; D unresolved. This CDR3 contains 16 residues. V was trimmed by 4 bases and J by 7 bases, leaving 23 bases between them. Germline values: CDR1 SGHRS, CDR2 YFSETQ. The CDR3 is CASSPVVGMGRGGYTF. The DNA of the CDR3 is TGCGCCAGCAGCCCCGTCGTGGGGATGGGGAGAGGTGGCTACACCTTC.

The V call is TRBV27, the J call TRBJ2-1; D call uncertain. The CDR3 has 15 residues. The V gene's germline CDR1 is MNHEY and CDR2 SMNVEV (reference sequence). V lost 2 bases and J lost 0, with 8 bases in between. The CDR3: CASSLVGSSYNEQFF. In DNA, the CDR3 is TGTGCCAGCAGTTTAGTGGGCAGCTCCTACAATGAGCAGTTCTTC.